This T cell receptor beta chain was profiled in a study of PD-L1 blockade in urothelial cancer. Study overall: Blood samples contained a median about 130,000 T cells.

Specified time point: pretreatment peripheral blood. Clones were sequenced by immunoSEQ multiplex PCR, and TCRdb holds only the in-frame ones, with some missing. The sample has roughly 50,000 clones; 65% to 90% are singletons. With 4 bases clipped from V and 4 bases from J, the junction kept 10 bases outside the gene matches. The CDR3 extends over 16 amino acids. CDR1 and CDR2 (germline): SGHTA, FQGNSA. The clonotype was recovered from a man in his 70s with urothelial cancer. The J gene is TRBJ1-2, the V gene TRBV7-2, with 9 bases fitting TRBD1. The source material was PBMCs, sampled around atezolizumab (anti-PD-L1) treatment. CDR3 in DNA: TGTGCCAGCAGCTCGTACTCCGGGACAGGGTCCTATGGCTACACCTTC. Protein product: CASSSYSGTGSYGYTF. The variable domain in full, with the rest retrieved from reference TRBV7-2 and TRBJ1-2, is GAGVSQSPSNKVTEKGKDVELRCDPISGHTALYWYRQSLGQGLEFLIYFQGNSAPDKSGLPSDRFSAERTGGSVSTLTIQRTQQEDSAVYLCASSSYSGTGSYGYTFGSGTRLTVV.